This entry is about one TCR beta chain. TCRdb's copy holds only in-frame clones and misses some; the assay was immunoSEQ multiplex PCR. Of hundreds of thousands of clones in the sample, around 72% were seen once. The sample originates from a study of shared clonotypes between healthy human individuals. This CDR3 is 15 amino acids long. CDR1 is MGHRA and CDR2 is YSYEKL in the germline V gene. Trimming took off 1 base at V and 0 bases at J, with 9 bases between the two ends. Sequenced: memory CD4+ T cells sorted from blood. As to subset: CD45RA-negative fraction. This TCR was sampled from a woman aged 25 to 39 in good health. The chain links TRBV4-1 to TRBJ1-1; D perhaps matches TRBD1 (6 bases). The DNA of the CDR3 is TGCGCCAGCAGCCAAGGACAGGCGATGAACACTGAAGCTTTCTTT. It is translated as CASSQGQAMNTEAFF.